A selection of T cell receptor beta chains follows, all from one sample in a study of blood T cell repertoires in COVID-19. TCRdb's table, derived via immunoSEQ multiplex PCR, lists solely in-frame clones and lacks some. The table lists around 160,000 clones, about 90% of them singletons. Sequenced input: peripheral blood. Source of these receptors: a man aged 55 to 70 with acute or convalescent COVID-19. The CDR3 runs from the conserved cysteine through the conserved F or W. Clone size appears in some rows only: once, few, many, or a class for an expanded clone.

J gene: TRBJ2-3
clone size: -
V gene: TRBV5-4
CDR3 protein: CASSPGLTSGGWGTDTQYF

J gene: TRBJ1-1
clone size: medium-sized
V gene: TRBV5-1
CDR3 protein: CASSLVGRGVGQMNTEAFF

J gene: TRBJ2-7
clone size: -
V gene: TRBV5-1
CDR3 protein: CASSPPTSYEQYF

J gene: TRBJ2-1
clone size: -
V gene: TRBV29-1
CDR3 protein: CSVTGQTYNEQFF

J gene: TRBJ1-6
clone size: -
V gene: TRBV7-2
CDR3 protein: CASSTWTAFNSPLHF

J gene: TRBJ2-3
clone size: -
V gene: TRBV7-8
CDR3 protein: CASSFLPHRPTRADTQYF

J gene: TRBJ2-1
clone size: -
V gene: TRBV12-3/TRBV12-4
CDR3 protein: CASSPTDSNEQFF

J gene: TRBJ1-5
clone size: -
V gene: TRBV4-1
CDR3 protein: CASSQTWTGNQPQHF

J gene: TRBJ2-3
clone size: -
V gene: TRBV5-8
CDR3 protein: CASRFAGGGTDTQYF

J gene: TRBJ1-1
clone size: -
V gene: TRBV18
CDR3 protein: CASSPKGGHSDTEAFF

J gene: TRBJ1-2
clone size: -
V gene: TRBV19
CDR3 protein: CASSIAVGAGRYGYTF